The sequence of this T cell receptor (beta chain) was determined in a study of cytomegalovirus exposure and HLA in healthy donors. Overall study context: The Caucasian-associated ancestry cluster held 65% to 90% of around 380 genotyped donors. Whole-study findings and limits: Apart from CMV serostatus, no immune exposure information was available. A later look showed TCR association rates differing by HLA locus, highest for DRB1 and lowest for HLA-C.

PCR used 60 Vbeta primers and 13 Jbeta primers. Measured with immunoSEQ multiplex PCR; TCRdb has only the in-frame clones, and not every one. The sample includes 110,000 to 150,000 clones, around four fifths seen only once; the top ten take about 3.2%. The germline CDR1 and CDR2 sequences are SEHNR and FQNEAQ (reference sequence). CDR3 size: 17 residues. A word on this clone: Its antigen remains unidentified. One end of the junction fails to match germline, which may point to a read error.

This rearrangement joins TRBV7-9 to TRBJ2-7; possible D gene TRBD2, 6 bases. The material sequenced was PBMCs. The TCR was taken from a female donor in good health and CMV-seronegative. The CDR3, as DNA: TGTTCCAGCAGTCCCGATAGCGGCCTACTTATCCTTAGAGAGCAGTACTTC. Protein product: CSSSPDSGLLILREQYF. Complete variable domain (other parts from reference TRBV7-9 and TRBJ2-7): DTGVSQNPRHKITKRGQNVTFRCDPISEHNRLYWYRQTLGQGPEFLTYFQNEAQLEKSRLLSDRFSAERPKGSFSTLEIQRTEQGDSAMYLCSSSPDSGLLILREQYFGPGTRLTVT.